This T cell receptor beta chain was obtained from a study of cytomegalovirus exposure and HLA in healthy donors (dated by TCRdb to about 2017). A note on the overall study: An earlier analysis of more than 550 of the donors reported over 250 Gb of sequence data and around 110 million unique TCR beta sequences obtained from about 200 million T cells. An early release that covered 500 to 800 HLA-typed donors contained about 300 gigabases of sequencing data and 70 million to 100 million unique TCR sequences. Of the approximately 370 genotyped donors, 65% to 90% were placed in the genetic ancestry cluster associated with self-reported Caucasian donors. The study aimed to test whether signatures of past pathogen exposure could be identified by cataloging public T cell receptors. The study used immunosequencing to profile the T cell repertoires of approximately 650 subjects and linked those repertoires to cytomegalovirus serostatus. In addition to the first cohort of roughly 700 subjects, a separate validation cohort of around 110 different subjects was used. To predict cytomegalovirus infection status, the study combined high-throughput TCR immunosequencing, statistical association of individual TCRs with disease status, and machine learning. A later analysis re-examined previously published TCR beta repertoires from just over 650 donors and added high-resolution HLA genotyping to investigate patterns of TCR occurrence. Rather than using new phenotypic data, the later analysis identified candidate immune exposures from TCR beta sequences and from how often those sequences occurred across donors. To decide whether each TCR beta V gene segment behaved as functional or pseudogenic, an earlier analysis of approximately 600 of the donors relied on high-throughput TCR beta sequencing. Donor age, sex, ethnicity and CMV serostatus were compiled together with the repertoire data. Genome-wide SNP genotypes for about 65% of the 666 donors were used in a later genetic analysis, which treated that subset as a discovery cohort. Every repertoire in the discovery cohort had been generated on one and the same sequencing platform. HLA typing covered class I and class II loci at four-digit resolution. The number of typed donors differed by locus: about 629-630 for A, B, C, DRB1 and DQB1; approximately 520 for DQA1; around 610 for DPA1; and some 470 for DPB1. Because of strong linkage in the cohort, roughly five DR-DQ haplotypes were treated as single units for association and clustering. Among roughly 400 genotyped donors of the cohort, an average of around 250,000 unique TCR beta nucleotide sequences was sequenced per donor, of which 15% to 20% were non-productive. Paper-wide results and their limitations: Cytomegalovirus status was reported to be diagnosed by the classifier with high specificity and sensitivity in both the original and validation cohorts. HLA typing was unavailable for some donors at each locus, so association tests used only the typed subset. The authors suggested that the approach could potentially be extended to other disease states and immunological phenotypes. Because counts were too low, roughly 16 rarely observed V segments, including chromosome 9 orphons, were excluded from the earlier analysis of fewer than 650 of the donors. Most TCR sequences were seen in very few donors, while some public TCRs were found in many individuals. According to a later analysis, parvovirus B19, influenza, CMV and Epstein-Barr virus appeared linked to several top co-occurrence clusters. A group of highly shared sequence variants was considered likely to be a technical artifact of the sequencing pipeline. A later genetic analysis reported fewer N-insertions in productive TCRs among donors in an Asian-associated ancestry cluster than the roughly 720-donor mean. Specific HLA alleles were associated with over 15,000 TCR beta sequences at a false discovery rate of 0.05 in a later analysis. A later analysis found that most CMV-associated TCR beta chains appeared HLA-restricted, with HLA associations seemingly driven largely by CMV exposure. A later analysis found that TCR association rates varied across HLA loci, with DRB1 alleles showing the most associated TCRs and HLA-C alleles the fewest. In vitro tests confirmed that a few of the cytomegalovirus-associated TCR beta chains recognize cytomegalovirus antigens. The only immune exposure information available for the cohort was CMV serostatus. The study listed approximately 150 TCR beta chains as associated with cytomegalovirus. Some IMGT-functional V segments, including TRBV6-2 and TRBV6-3, could not be distinguished by the 87-base-pair reads and were therefore excluded. In a later analysis, HLA-associated TCR beta chains were found to be more clonally expanded and to have lower generation probabilities than equally common non-associated chains. V-gene and J-gene trimming of TCR beta chains was associated with a missense DCLRE1C variant in a later genetic analysis, and the association was replicated in an independent cohort. Correlated functional status among segregating V segments might reflect linkage disequilibrium, but an unknown experimental factor could not be ruled out. When HLA alleles, especially DR and DQ, strongly co-occurred, attributing TCR associations to individual alleles was difficult. A further reported finding was that TCR beta sequences accurately predicted the HLA-A and HLA-B alleles for most subjects in the first cohort. This cohort had only TCR beta chains sequenced, and the lack of alpha or paired-chain data limited which features could be detected. In an earlier analysis of approximately 590 of the donors, most TCR beta V segments appeared in productive rearrangements about 87% or about 30% of the time, broadly matching IMGT annotations. Sequencing depth was assumed to be roughly uniform across donors in the presence/absence analyses, though that assumption may not hold.

As for this clone: This receptor's antigen is unknown. Per-base qualities were not stored, and no clone one base away is much larger.

Receptor libraries were prepared by the immunoSEQ multiplex PCR assay. For the multiplex PCR, a mixture combining 60 forward primers for TCR Vbeta segments and 13 reverse primers for TCR Jbeta segments was used. The CDR3 region of rearranged TCR beta genes was amplified from genomic DNA with a multiplex PCR assay. The amplified TCR beta libraries were sequenced on the Illumina HiSeq System as 87-base-pair reads. The original pipeline was this. A later analysis tallied 80 million to 95 million unique TCR beta chains across the 666 repertoires, and around 12 million of those chains were shared by two or more donors. A nearest-neighbor algorithm error-corrected the raw reads and collapsed the reads into unique sequences, merging closely related sequences to remove PCR and sequencing errors. Alignment of CDR3 sequences to IMGT reference sequences was used to assign V, D and J gene segments. Each retained sequence needed at least a six-nucleotide match to both a V gene segment and a J gene segment. Rearrangements were classified as productive when the CDR3 lacked stop codons and remained in frame with V and J, and all other rearrangements were classified as non-productive. Following IMGT convention, CDR3 was defined as the stretch from the second conserved V-encoded cysteine up to the conserved J-encoded phenylalanine. In an earlier analysis of roughly 610 of the donors, sequences lacking an unambiguous match to a single V gene segment were excluded. An earlier analysis of 587 of the donors classified V segments as functional when productive rearrangements were above 56.7% and as segregating when the standard deviation between donors was above 5%. A statistical classification framework was built to diagnose cytomegalovirus status from the catalog of TCR beta chain sequences. A later analysis assigned V and J genes by comparing TCR nucleotide sequences with IMGT/GENE-DB human TR gene sequences. In a later analysis, CDR3 sequences and most-parsimonious VDJ recombination scenarios were assigned using the TCRdist pipeline. In a later analysis, each TCR beta chain was defined by its CDR3 amino acid sequence together with its V-gene family, and reads lacking a unique V-gene family were excluded. In a later analysis, approximately 590 highly shared, low-generation-probability nucleotide sequences were removed to address suspected cross-contamination and a sequencing artifact. In a later analysis, a clonal expansion index for each public chain was calculated from normalized within-repertoire ranks of inferred template counts. In a later analysis, generation probabilities were computed with a VDJ recombination model fitted to out-of-frame rearrangements, and the resulting probabilities were checked against IGoR. In a later analysis, TCR-TCR, TCR-HLA and TCR-CMV co-occurrence was scored with hypergeometric tests, and a repertoire-size bias correction was applied to TCR pairs. In a later analysis, false discovery rates were estimated by permuting HLA or CMV assignments 20 times. In a later analysis, co-occurring TCRs were grouped using DBSCAN, with TCRdist sequence similarity added in when clustering inside HLA-allele-positive subsets. For co-occurrence clustering, repertoires with fewer than 30,000 or more than 120,000 public chains were excluded, along with roughly 5 repertoires with anomalous nucleotide sharing. TCRdb obtained this table from immuneACCESS and retained in-frame rearrangements with V and J assigned. These tables miss some clones; where compared with another copy, unresolved V genes account for less than half of the shortfall, and the remainder is unexplained. V and J calls and clone size follow that table, whereas D and trimming were derived from the DNA. This sample holds about 170,000 clones; about 81% were observed only once. The ten largest clones represent 0.95% to 1% of the sample.

The cohort comprised fewer than 700 healthy bone marrow donors. At the time of sampling, all cohort members were nominally healthy, though unrecorded immune exposures were likely present. The donor tested CMV seropositive and was one of the 289 seropositive cohort members. Each donor provided a peripheral blood sample, and peripheral blood mononuclear cells were used for TCR beta sequencing. Genomic DNA extraction from the blood cell samples was performed with the Qiagen DNeasy Blood Extraction Kit. From its cysteine to its phenylalanine, the CDR3 spans 14 amino acids. Just CDR3 DNA is preserved here, 42 bases in frame from base 1. CDR1 and CDR2, looked up from the germline V gene (reference sequence), are SEHNR and FQNEAQ. Trimmed from V: 8 bases; trimmed from J: 0 bases; junction bases lacking a gene match: 1.

The sample comprised PBMCs. This clonotype originated in a girl aged 2 to 10 in good health and CMV-seropositive. Recombination linked TRBV7-9 to TRBJ2-1, and TRBD2 matches 10 of the central bases. The CDR3 corresponds to CASSSGSSYNEQFF. The base sequence is TGTGCCAGCTCTAGCGGGAGCTCCTACAATGAGCAGTTCTTC.